This T cell receptor beta chain derives from a study of beta chain features in type 1 diabetes. Whole-study results and caveats: Cells carrying high TCR expression could end up over-represented when cDNA is sequenced. Type 1 diabetes patients had moderately but significantly shorter TCRB CDR3s in all four CD4+ subsets.

Every sorted population was more than 95% pure. Expressed TCRB transcripts were sequenced because the isolated RNA had all been reverse transcribed beforehand. The protocol was immunoSEQ multiplex PCR, while the TCRdb copy is restricted to in-frame clones and leaves out a portion. The sample has 200,000 to 250,000 clones, over 11% seen once. Germline CDR1 reads SEHNR; CDR2 reads FQNEAQ (reference sequence). Trimming stripped 5 bases from V and 7 bases from J, with 20 bases between. This CDR3 contains 15 residues. There are a few counts of this clone. Its antigen is not identified. What was sequenced was naive CD4+ T cells from blood. The source of this sequence is a young man with type 1 diabetes. The chain uses TRBV7-9 and TRBJ1-2; TRBD1 might be the D (5 bases). The CDR3 DNA is TGTGCCAGCAGCCCCCAAAAACGGGCCCAGGGTGGCTACACCTTC. This codes for CASSPQKRAQGGYTF.